This T cell receptor (beta chain) was sequenced in a study of T-cell reconstitution after alpha-beta-depleted transplantation in children. Whole-study results and caveats: Approximately two months post-transplant, alpha-beta T cells reportedly originated from several hundred expanded graft clones. From surviving recipient T cells and thymic progenitors came the high day-60 TCRbeta diversity observed in some patients.

Notes on this clonotype: The antigen is undetermined.

The TCRbeta library was prepared with unique molecular identifiers. A single record per CDR3 protein comes from TCRdb applying MiXCR to the PCR reads. The sample consists of about 240,000 distinct CDR3 sequences, about a quarter of them appearing once. Germline CDR1 MGHRA, CDR2 YSYEKL. CDR3 length equals 15 residues. The ends lost 2 bases at V and 7 bases at J; junction bases unmatched: 5. The chain is built from TRBV4-1 and TRBJ2-7; TRBD2 aligns across 13 bases. This sequence was found in a girl aged 2-10 years with Fanconi anemia, due to receive a stem cell transplant. Sequences were derived from PBMCs, sampled before TCRalphabeta/CD19-depleted stem cell transplant. CDR3 loop: CASSQRGLAGEEQYF. The CDR3, as DNA: TGCGCCAGCAGCCAACGCGGACTAGCGGGAGAGGAGCAGTACTTC.